This T cell receptor (beta chain) was sequenced in a study of T-cell reconstitution after alpha-beta-depleted transplantation in children. Findings and caveats of the study: A year had passed since transplant, and T-cell counts and diversity by then came mostly from newly produced T cells. High day-60 TCRbeta diversity in some patients came from surviving recipient T cells and thymic progenitors. Reported findings indicate that, about two months after transplant, alpha-beta T cells came from several hundred expanded clones, which were derived from non-depleted graft cells.

This clonotype has ten or more counts. What it binds is unknown. V was cut by 7 bases and J by 8 bases, with 20 bases left in between. The CDR3 is 14 amino acids. TCRbeta library preparation incorporated unique molecular identifiers. TCRdb itself ran the PCR reads through MiXCR, one entry per CDR3 protein. The data hold fewer than 700,000 distinct CDR3 sequences, with 23% observed a single time. Material: PBMCs, mostly from graft donor cells, obtained 360 days after TCRalphabeta/CD19-depleted stem cell transplant. This TCR was recovered from a boy in the first two years of life who had a stem cell transplant for acute myeloid leukemia, so the T cells may come from the graft donor. The gene calls are TRBV12-3 or TRBV12-4 and TRBJ1-2; D is perhaps TRBD1 (5 bases). CDR3 loop: CASTPLGGAYGYTF. In nucleotides, the CDR3 is TGTGCCAGCACTCCCCTGGGAGGGGCTTACGGCTACACCTTC.